The clone carrying this T cell receptor beta chain was seen just once. The antigen is unknown. The identical CDR3 is also encoded by other nucleotide sequences in the sample. V was shortened by 0 bases and J by 2 bases, with 8 bases between the two germline ends. The CDR3 sequence is 14 residues long. Germline V CDR1 and CDR2: SGHRS, YFSETQ. The sample originates from a study of shared clonotypes between healthy human individuals. Profiled with immunoSEQ multiplex PCR; TCRdb holds only in-frame clones, not every one. The sample records some 900,000 clones, 70% to 85% being singletons. Study-level findings and limits: Naive subsets generally had larger estimated richness than memory subsets.

This receptor was taken from a man between 18 and 35 years old in good health. The V gene is TRBV5-1, the J gene TRBJ1-1; a possible D gene is TRBD1 (5 bases). The sequenced sample consisted of memory CD4+ T cells sorted from blood. Sample subset: CD45RA-negative fraction. CDR3 in amino acids: CASSLAGANTEAFF. The DNA for the CDR3 is TGCGCCAGCAGCTTGGCCGGGGCAAACACTGAAGCTTTCTTT.